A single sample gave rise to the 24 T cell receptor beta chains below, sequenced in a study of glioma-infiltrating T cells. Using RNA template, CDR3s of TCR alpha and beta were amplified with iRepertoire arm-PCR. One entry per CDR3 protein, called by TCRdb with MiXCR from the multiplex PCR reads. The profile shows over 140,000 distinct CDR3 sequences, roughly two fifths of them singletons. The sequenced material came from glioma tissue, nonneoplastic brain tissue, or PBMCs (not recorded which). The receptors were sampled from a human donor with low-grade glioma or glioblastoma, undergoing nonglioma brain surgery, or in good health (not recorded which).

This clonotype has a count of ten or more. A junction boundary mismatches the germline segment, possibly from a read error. This CDR3 is CARSLTDVAYEQYF. For the CDR3, the DNA is TGTGCCCGCAGCTTAACCGACGTAGCCTACGAGCAGTACTTC. The rearrangement uses TRBV7-2 and TRBJ2-7; no clear D. The CDR3 contains 14 residues. Germline-derived CDR1 and CDR2 are SGHTA and FQGNSA. The complete variable domain, with remaining parts taken from reference TRBV7-2 and TRBJ2-7, reads GAGVSQSPSNKVTEKGKDVELRCDPISGHTALYWYRQSLGQGLEFLIYFQGNSAPDKSGLPSDRFSAERTGGSVSTLTIQRTQQEDSAVYLCARSLTDVAYEQYFGPGTRLTVT.

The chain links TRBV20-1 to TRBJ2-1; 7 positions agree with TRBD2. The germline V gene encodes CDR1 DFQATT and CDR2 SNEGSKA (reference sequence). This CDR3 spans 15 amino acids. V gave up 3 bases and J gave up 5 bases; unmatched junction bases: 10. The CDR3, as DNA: TGCAGTGCTAGCGTAAGCGGGAAACCCAACAATGAGCAGTTCTTC. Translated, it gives CSASVSGKPNNEQFF.

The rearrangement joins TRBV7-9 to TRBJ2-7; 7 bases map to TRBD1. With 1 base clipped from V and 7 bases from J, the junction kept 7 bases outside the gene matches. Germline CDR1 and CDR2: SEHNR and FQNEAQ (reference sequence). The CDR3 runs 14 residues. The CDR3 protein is CASSLGYRGGEQYF. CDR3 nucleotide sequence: TGTGCCAGCAGCTTAGGCTACAGGGGCGGAGAGCAGTACTTC.

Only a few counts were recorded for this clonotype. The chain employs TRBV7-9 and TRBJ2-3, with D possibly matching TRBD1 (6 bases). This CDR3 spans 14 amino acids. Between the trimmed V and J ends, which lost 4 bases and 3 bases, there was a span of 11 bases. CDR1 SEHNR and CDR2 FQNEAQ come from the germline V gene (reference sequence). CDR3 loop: CASSSSTGTDTQYF. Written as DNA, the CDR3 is TGTGCCAGCAGCTCCAGCACAGGGACAGATACGCAGTATTTT.

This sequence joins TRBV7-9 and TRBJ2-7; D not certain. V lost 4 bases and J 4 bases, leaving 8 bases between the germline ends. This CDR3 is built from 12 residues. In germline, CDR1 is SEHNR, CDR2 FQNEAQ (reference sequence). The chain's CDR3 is CASSSVAYEQYF. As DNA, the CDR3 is TGTGCCAGCAGCTCTGTAGCATACGAGCAGTACTTC.

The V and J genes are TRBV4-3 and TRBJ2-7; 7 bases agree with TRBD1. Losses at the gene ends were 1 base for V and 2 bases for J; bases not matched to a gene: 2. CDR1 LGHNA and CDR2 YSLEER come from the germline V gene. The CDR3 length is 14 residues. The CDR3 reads CASSQATGAYEQYF. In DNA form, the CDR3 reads TGCGCCAGCAGCCAAGCCACAGGGGCCTACGAGCAGTACTTC.

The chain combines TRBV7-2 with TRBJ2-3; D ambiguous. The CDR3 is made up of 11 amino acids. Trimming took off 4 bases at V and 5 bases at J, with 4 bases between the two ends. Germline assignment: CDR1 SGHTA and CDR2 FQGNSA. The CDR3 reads CASSSIDTQYF. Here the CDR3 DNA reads TGTGCCAGCAGCTCCATAGATACGCAGTATTTT.

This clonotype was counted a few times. In DNA, the CDR3 is TGTGCCAGCAGTCCGGGGACCATAGCCAAAAACATTCAGTACTTC. Translating it yields CASSPGTIAKNIQYF. This rearrangement joins TRBV27 to TRBJ2-4; tentatively, D is TRBD1 or TRBD2 (5 bases each). The CDR3 spans 15 residues. Trimming pared 5 bases from V and 0 bases from J, leaving 11 bases between. Germline V gene data show CDR1 as MNHEY and CDR2 as SMNVEV (reference sequence).

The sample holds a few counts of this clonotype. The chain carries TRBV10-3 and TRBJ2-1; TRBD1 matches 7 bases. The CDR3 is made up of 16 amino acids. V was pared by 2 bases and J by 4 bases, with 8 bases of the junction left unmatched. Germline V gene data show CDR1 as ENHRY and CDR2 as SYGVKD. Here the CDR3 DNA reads TGTGCCATCAGTGAGAGGCAGGGACAGACATACAATGAGCAGTTCTTC. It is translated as CAISERQGQTYNEQFF.

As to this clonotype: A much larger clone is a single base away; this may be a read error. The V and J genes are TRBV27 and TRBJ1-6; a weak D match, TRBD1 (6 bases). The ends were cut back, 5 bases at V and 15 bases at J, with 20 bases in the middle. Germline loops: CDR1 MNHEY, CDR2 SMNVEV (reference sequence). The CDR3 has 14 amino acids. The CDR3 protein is CASSPYRDRTHLHF. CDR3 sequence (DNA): TGTGCCAGCAGTCCATACAGGGATCGGACACACCTCCACTTT.

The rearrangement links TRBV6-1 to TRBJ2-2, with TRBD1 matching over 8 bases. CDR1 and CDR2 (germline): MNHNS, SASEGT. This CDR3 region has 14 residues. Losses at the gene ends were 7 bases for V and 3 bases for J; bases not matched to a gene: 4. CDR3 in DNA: TGTGCCAGCAAAACGGGACAGGACACCGGGGAGCTGTTTTTT. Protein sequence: CASKTGQDTGELFF.

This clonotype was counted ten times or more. Written as DNA, the CDR3 is TGCAGTGCTAGAGATGCCGGGACCGCACGAGATGGAAGAGCTTTCTTT. It yields the protein CSARDAGTARDGRAFF. The rearrangement joins TRBV20-1 to TRBJ1-1, with D perhaps TRBD1 (5 bases). The V and J ends lost 0 bases and 10 bases respectively, with 24 bases between them. The germline gives CDR1 DFQATT, CDR2 SNEGSKA (reference sequence). This CDR3 region has 16 residues.

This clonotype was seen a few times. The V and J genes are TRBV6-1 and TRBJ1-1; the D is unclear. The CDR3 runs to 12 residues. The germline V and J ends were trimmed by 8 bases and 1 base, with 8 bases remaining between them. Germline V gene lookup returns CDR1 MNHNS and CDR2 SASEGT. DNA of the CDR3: TGTGCCAGCGGTCGGGCGAACACTGAAGCTTTCTTT. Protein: CASGRANTEAFF.

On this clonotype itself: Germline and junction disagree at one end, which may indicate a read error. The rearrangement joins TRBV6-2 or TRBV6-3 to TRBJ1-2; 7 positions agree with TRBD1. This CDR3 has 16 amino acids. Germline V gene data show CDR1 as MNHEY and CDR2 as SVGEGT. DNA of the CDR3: TGTGCCAGCACTTACTCAGGGCAGGGGGGTAACTATGGCTACACCTTC. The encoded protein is CASTYSGQGGNYGYTF.

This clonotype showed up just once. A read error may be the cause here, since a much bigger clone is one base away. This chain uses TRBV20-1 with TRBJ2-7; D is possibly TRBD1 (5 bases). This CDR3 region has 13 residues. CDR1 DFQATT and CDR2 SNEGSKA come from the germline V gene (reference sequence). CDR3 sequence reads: CSARVPGNYERYF. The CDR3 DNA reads TGCAGTGCTAGAGTCCCAGGGAACTACGAGCGGTACTTC.

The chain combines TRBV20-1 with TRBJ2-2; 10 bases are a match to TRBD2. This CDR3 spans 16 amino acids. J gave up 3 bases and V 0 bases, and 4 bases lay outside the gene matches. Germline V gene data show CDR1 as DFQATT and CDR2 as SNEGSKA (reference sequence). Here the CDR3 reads CSARDWTSGYTGELFF. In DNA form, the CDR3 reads TGCAGTGCTAGAGACTGGACTAGCGGCTACACCGGGGAGCTGTTTTTT.

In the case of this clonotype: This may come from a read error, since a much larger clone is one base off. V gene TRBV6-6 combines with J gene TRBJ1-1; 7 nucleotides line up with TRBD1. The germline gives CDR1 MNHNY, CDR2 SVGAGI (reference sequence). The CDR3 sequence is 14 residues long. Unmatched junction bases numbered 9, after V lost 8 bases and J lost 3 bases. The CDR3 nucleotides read TGTGCCAGCGGGAGACAGGGACCCGACACTGAAGCTTTCTTT. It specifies CASGRQGPDTEAFF.

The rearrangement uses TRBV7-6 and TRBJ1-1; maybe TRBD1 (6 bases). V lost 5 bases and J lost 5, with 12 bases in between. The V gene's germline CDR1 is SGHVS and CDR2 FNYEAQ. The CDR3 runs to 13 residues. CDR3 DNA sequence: TGTGCCAGCAGCAAGACAGGCGATACTGAAGCTTTCTTT. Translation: CASSKTGDTEAFF.

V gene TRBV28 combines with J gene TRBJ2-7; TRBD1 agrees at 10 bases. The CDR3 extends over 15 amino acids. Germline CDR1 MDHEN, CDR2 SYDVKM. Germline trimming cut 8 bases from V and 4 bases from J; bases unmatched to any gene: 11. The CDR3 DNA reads TGTGCCAGCTCTCGCACGGGGACAGGGGAGTACGAGCAGTACTTC. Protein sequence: CASSRTGTGEYEQYF.

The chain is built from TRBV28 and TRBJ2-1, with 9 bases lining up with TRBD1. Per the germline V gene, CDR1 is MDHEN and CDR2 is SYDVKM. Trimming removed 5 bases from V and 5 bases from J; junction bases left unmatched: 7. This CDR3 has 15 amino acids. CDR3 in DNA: TGTGCCAGCAGTCCGGGACAGGGAACGAACAATGAGCAGTTCTTC. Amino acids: CASSPGQGTNNEQFF.

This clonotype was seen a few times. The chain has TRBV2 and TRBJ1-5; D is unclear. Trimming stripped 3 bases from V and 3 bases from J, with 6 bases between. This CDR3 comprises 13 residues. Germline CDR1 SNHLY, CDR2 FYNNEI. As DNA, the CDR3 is TGTGCCAGCAGTGAGCTCAACAATCAGCCCCAGCATTTT. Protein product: CASSELNNQPQHF.

This chain's CDR3 is CASSYSHINTEAFF. CDR3 bases: TGTGCCAGCAGTTACTCGCACATTAACACTGAAGCTTTCTTT. The J gene is TRBJ1-1, the V gene TRBV6-2 or TRBV6-3; D not certain. The V gene's germline CDR1 is MNHEY and CDR2 SVGEGT. Trimming removed 0 bases at V and 2 bases at J, with 7 bases between. The CDR3 is 14 residues long.

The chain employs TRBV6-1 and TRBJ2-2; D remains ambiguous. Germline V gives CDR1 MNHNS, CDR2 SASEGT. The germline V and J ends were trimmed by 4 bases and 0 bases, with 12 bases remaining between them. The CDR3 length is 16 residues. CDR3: CASSGVRVANTGELFF. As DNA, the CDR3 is TGTGCCAGCAGTGGAGTAAGGGTCGCGAACACCGGGGAGCTGTTTTTT.

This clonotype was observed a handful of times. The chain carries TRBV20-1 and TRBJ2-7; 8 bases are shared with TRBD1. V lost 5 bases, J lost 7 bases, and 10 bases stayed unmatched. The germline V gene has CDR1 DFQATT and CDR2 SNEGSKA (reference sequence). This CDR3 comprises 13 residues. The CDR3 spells CSAPGQGEWEQYF. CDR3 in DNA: TGCAGTGCTCCAGGACAGGGAGAATGGGAGCAGTACTTC.